This T cell receptor beta chain derives from a study of cytotoxic CD8 clonotypes in ibrutinib-treated CLL. T cells were sequenced at a targeted depth of 1 in 200,000 to 1 in 1 million. Sequencing used immunoSEQ multiplex PCR; TCRdb keeps in-frame clones, though not all of them. The sample has about 63,000 clones, approximately 71% seen once. Germline V CDR1 and CDR2: SGHRS, YFSETQ. This CDR3 comprises 13 residues. Between the trimmed V and J ends, which lost 0 bases and 6 bases, there was a span of 7 bases. The J gene is TRBJ2-4, the V gene TRBV5-1; D is unresolved. This TCR was sampled from a human donor with chronic lymphocytic leukemia. Material: PBMCs, obtained after 12 months of ibrutinib treatment. This CDR3 reads CASSLDGRNIQYF. In DNA form, the CDR3 reads TGCGCCAGCAGCTTGGACGGCAGAAACATTCAGTACTTC.